One and the same sample provided the 9 T cell receptor beta chains below, sequenced in a study of CD8+ T cells in alopecia areata. Sequencing used cDNA as its template, made by extracting RNA and reverse transcribing it. TCRdb's table, derived via immunoSEQ multiplex PCR, lists solely in-frame clones and lacks some. This sample has fewer than 250,000 clones; 35% to 40% occur once, and the top ten carry 0.48%. Noted treatment: oral pan-JAK inhibitor, 5-10 mg twice daily. Material: CD4+ T cells sorted from blood, obtained at approximately week 30, from a patient treated with tofacitinib. The receptors were sampled from a human donor with alopecia areata.

The chain joins TRBV5-6 to TRBJ1-1, with D maybe TRBD1 (6 bases). The CDR3 loop spans 13 amino acids. Germline loops: CDR1 SGHDT, CDR2 YYEEEE. V was shortened by 4 bases and J by 2 bases, with 9 bases between the two germline ends. CDR3 in amino acids: CASSADRNTEAFF. The CDR3 DNA is TGTGCCAGCAGCGCGGACAGAAACACTGAAGCTTTCTTT.

This clone was observed a handful of times. The chain links TRBV29-1 to TRBJ1-4; no definite D call. The V gene's germline CDR1 is SQVTM and CDR2 ANQGSEA. There are 13 residues in the CDR3. The germline V and J ends were trimmed by 7 bases and 5 bases, with 14 bases remaining between them. CDR3 sequence reads: CSATRSQNEKLFF. CDR3 bases: TGCAGCGCCACGAGGTCCCAGAATGAAAAACTGTTTTTT.

The chain carries TRBV30 and TRBJ2-3, with 7 positions matching TRBD1. Germline V lookup: CDR1 GTSNPN, CDR2 SVGIG (reference sequence). This CDR3 comprises 16 residues. Germline trimming cut 0 bases from V and 2 bases from J; bases unmatched to any gene: 8. CDR3 sequence reads: CAWSVGLDRLTDTQYF. The CDR3 DNA reads as TGTGCCTGGAGTGTTGGTCTGGACAGGCTCACAGATACGCAGTATTTT.

Of note for this clone: The sample carries other DNA sequences with the same CDR3. CDR3 sequence: CASGTESNQPQHF. The CDR3 DNA follows: TGTGCCAGCGGGACAGAGAGCAATCAGCCCCAGCATTTT. The chain employs TRBV2 and TRBJ1-5; 7 bases line up with TRBD1. V lost 8 bases, J lost 1 base, and 2 bases stayed unmatched. This CDR3 comprises 13 residues. Germline-derived CDR1 and CDR2 are SNHLY and FYNNEI.

V usage is TRBV5-1 and J usage is TRBJ2-5; D is perhaps TRBD2 (6 bases). This CDR3 spans 14 amino acids. V lost 3 bases and J 3 bases, leaving 12 bases between the germline ends. The germline V gene encodes CDR1 SGHRS and CDR2 YFSETQ. This CDR3 is CASSSAGTKETQYF. Here the CDR3 DNA reads TGCGCCAGCAGCTCTGCGGGAACAAAAGAGACCCAGTACTTC.

This clone was found once. The V call is TRBV2, the J call TRBJ2-5, with D possibly TRBD1 on 5 matching bases. The ends were cut back, 7 bases at V and 3 bases at J, with 15 bases in the middle. Germline V gives CDR1 SNHLY, CDR2 FYNNEI. There are 14 residues in the CDR3. The CDR3 region has the DNA TGTGCCAGCAAGGGGTGGACCGAGAAAGAGACCCAGTACTTC. Protein sequence: CASKGWTEKETQYF.

The chain has TRBV29-1 and TRBJ2-2, with TRBD2 matching 9 bases. The CDR3 sequence is 15 residues long. Germline loops: CDR1 SQVTM, CDR2 ANQGSEA. The V gene end was trimmed by 3 bases and the J gene end by 1 base; junction bases not matched to a gene: 3. The CDR3 region has the DNA TGCAGCGTTGAGGCTAGCGGGATGAACACCGGGGAGCTGTTTTTT. Translating gives CSVEASGMNTGELFF.

About this clone: At one boundary the junction diverges from the germline segment, which might be a read error. The chain uses TRBV7-2 and TRBJ1-1; D is ambiguous. This CDR3 spans 15 amino acids. Germline CDR1 reads SGHTA; CDR2 reads FQGNSA. CDR3 region: CASSLAAAMNTEAFF. The CDR3 coding sequence is TGTGCCAGCAGCCTAGCGGCAGCTATGAACACTGAAGCTTTCTTT.

The chain uses TRBV18 and TRBJ2-1; tentative D call: TRBD2 (5 bases). The germline V gene has CDR1 KGHSH and CDR2 LQKENI. The CDR3 contains 14 residues. The V end was cut by 3 bases, the J end by 7 bases, with 13 bases between. The CDR3 DNA is TGTGCCAGCTCACCGTCCGTAGCGAGAAATGAGCAGTTCTTC. This gives the protein CASSPSVARNEQFF.